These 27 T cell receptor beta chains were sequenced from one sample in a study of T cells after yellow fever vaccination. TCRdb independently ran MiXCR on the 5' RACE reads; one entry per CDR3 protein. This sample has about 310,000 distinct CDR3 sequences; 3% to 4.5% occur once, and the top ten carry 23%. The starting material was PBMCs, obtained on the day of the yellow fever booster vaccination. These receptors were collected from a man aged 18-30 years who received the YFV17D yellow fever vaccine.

The CDR3 here is CASGSPNSYEQYV. CDR3 DNA sequence: TGTGCTAGTGGTTCGCCCAACAGCTACGAGCAGTACGTC. V and J are TRBV12-5 and TRBJ2-7; no reliable D call. Germline V gives CDR1 LGHNT, CDR2 FRNRAP. The V gene lost 4 bases and the J gene lost 3 bases, with 10 bases spanning the gap. This CDR3 contains 13 residues.

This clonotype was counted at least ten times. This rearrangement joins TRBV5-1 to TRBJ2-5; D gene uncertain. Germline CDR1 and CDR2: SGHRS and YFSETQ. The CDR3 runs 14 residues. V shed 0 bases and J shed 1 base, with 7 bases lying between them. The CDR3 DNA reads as TGCGCCAGCAGCTTGGGGAGCTTCCAAGAGACCCAGTACTTC. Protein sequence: CASSLGSFQETQYF.

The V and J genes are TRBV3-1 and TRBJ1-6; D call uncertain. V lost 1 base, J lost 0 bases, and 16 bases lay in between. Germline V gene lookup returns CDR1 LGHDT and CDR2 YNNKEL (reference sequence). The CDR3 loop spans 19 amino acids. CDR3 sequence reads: CASSQAYAWETSYNSPLHF. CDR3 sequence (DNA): TGTGCCAGCAGCCAAGCGTATGCGTGGGAGACCTCCTATAATTCACCCCTCCACTTT.

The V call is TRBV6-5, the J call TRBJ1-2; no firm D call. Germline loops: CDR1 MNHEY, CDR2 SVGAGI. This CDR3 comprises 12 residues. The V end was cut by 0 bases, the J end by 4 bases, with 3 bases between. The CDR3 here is CASSYSSYGYTF. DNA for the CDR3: TGTGCCAGCAGTTACTCTTCCTATGGCTACACCTTC.

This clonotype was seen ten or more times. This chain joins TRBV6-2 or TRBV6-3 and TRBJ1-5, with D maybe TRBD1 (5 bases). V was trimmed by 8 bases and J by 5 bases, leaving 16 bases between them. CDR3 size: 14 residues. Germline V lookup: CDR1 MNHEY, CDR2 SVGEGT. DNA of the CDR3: TGTGCCAGCCAGGGTCCGGGGTTGGATCAGCCCCAGCATTTT. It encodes CASQGPGLDQPQHF.

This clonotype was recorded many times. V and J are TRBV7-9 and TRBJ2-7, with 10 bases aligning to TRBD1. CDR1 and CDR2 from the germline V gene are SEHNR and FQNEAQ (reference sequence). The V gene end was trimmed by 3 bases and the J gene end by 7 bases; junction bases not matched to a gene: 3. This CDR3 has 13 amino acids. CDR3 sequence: CASSFRTGGEQYV. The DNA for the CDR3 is TGTGCCAGCAGCTTTCGGACAGGGGGTGAGCAGTACGTC.

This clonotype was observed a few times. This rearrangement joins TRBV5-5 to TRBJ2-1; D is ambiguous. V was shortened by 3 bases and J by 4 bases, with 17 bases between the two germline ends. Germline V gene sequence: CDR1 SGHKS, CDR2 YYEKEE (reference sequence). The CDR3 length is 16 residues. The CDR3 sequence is CASSWPSAPTYNEQFF. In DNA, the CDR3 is TGTGCCAGCAGCTGGCCCTCGGCGCCAACTTACAATGAGCAGTTCTTC.

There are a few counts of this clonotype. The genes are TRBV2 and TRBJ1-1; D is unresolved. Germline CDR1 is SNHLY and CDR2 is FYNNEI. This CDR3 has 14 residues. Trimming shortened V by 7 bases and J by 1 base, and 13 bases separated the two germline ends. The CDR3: CASNNQVANTEAFF. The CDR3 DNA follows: TGTGCCAGCAATAACCAGGTAGCGAACACTGAAGCTTTCTTT.

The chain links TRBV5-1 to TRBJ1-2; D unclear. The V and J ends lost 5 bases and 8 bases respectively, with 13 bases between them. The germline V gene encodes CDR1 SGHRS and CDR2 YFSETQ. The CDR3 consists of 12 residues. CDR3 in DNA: TGCGCCAGCAGTGACTCCCAGGAGGGCTACACCTTC. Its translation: CASSDSQEGYTF.

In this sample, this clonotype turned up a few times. The CDR3 protein is CATSDFGMVQFF. CDR3 bases: TGTGCCACCAGTGATTTTGGGATGGTGCAGTTCTTC. The V gene is TRBV24-1, the J gene TRBJ2-1, with D uncertain. The germline V gene has CDR1 KGHDR and CDR2 SFDVKD. The V end was cut by 1 base, the J end by 12 bases, with 9 bases between. This CDR3 spans 12 amino acids.

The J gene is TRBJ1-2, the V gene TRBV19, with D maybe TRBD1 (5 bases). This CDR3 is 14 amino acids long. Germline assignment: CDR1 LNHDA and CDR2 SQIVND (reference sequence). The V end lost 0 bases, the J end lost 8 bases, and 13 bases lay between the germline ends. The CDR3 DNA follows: TGTGCCAGTAGTATAGATCGCCGGGGCCCGGGCTACACCTTC. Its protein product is CASSIDRRGPGYTF.

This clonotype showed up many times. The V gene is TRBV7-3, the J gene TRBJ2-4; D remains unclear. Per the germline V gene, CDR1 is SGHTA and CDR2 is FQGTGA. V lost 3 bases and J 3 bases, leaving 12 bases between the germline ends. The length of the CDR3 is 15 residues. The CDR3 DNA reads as TGTGCCAGCAGCTTGCGACCCGCGGACAAAAACATTCAGTACTTC. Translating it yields CASSLRPADKNIQYF.

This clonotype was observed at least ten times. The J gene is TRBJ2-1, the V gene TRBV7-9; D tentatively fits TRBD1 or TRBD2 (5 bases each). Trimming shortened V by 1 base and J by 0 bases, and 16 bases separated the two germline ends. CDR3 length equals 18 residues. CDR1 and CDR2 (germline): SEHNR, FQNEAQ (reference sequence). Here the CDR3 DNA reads TGTGCCAGCAGCTTAGTTCGGGGCCCTGAAGGCTCCTACAATGAGCAGTTCTTC. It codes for CASSLVRGPEGSYNEQFF.

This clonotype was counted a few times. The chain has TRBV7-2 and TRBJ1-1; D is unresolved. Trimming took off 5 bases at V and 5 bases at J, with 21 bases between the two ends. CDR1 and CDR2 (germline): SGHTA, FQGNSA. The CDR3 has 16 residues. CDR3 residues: CASSLSHQKDQTEAFF. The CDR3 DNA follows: TGTGCCAGCAGCCTCTCCCATCAGAAGGACCAAACTGAAGCTTTCTTT.

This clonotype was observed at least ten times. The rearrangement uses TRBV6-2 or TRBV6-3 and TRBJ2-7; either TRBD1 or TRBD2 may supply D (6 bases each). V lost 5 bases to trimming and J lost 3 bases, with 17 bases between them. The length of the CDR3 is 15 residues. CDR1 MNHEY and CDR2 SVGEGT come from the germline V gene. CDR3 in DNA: TGTGCCAGCAGTCCAACCCCCGGGGGCCTCTACGAGCAGTACTTC. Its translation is CASSPTPGGLYEQYF.

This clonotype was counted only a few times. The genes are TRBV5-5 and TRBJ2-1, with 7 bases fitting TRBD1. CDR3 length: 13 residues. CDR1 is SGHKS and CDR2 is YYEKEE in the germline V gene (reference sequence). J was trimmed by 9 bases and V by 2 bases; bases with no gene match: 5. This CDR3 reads CASSLQGQGEQFF. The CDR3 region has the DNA TGTGCCAGCAGCTTACAGGGGCAGGGTGAGCAGTTCTTC.

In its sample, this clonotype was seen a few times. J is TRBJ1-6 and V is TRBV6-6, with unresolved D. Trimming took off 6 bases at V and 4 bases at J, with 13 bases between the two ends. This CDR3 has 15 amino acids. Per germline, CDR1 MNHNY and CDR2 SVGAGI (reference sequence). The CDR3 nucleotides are TGTGCCAGCAGCCCCGCACAGCTTTATAATTCACCCCTCCACTTT. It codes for CASSPAQLYNSPLHF.

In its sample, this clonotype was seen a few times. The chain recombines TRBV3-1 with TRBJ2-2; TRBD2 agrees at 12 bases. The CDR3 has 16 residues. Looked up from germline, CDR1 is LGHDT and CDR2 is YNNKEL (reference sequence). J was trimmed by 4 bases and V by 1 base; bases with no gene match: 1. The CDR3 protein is CASSQGLAGVTGELFF. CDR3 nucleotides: TGTGCCAGCAGCCAAGGACTAGCGGGGGTCACCGGGGAGCTGTTTTTT.

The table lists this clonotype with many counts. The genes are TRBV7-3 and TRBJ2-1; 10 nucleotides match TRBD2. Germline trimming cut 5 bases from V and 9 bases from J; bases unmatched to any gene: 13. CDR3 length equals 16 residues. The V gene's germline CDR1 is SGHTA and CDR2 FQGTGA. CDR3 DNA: TGTGCCAGCAGCACCGTTAGCGGGGGGCCCATTGGTGAGCAGTTCTTC. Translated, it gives CASSTVSGGPIGEQFF.

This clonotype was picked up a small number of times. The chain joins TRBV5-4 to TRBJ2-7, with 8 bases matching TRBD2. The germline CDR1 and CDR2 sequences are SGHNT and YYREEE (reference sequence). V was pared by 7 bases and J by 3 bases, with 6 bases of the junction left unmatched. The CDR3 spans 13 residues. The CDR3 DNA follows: TGTGCCAGCGGTCGCGGGGGGAACTACGAGCAGTACTTC. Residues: CASGRGGNYEQYF.

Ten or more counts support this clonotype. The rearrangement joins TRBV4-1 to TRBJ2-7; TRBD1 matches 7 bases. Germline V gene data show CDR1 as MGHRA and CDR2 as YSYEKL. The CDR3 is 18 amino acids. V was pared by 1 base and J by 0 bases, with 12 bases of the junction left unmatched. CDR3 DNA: TGCGCCAGCAGCCAAGGACCAACAGGGGCCGGGGTCTCCTACGAGCAGTACTTC. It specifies CASSQGPTGAGVSYEQYF.

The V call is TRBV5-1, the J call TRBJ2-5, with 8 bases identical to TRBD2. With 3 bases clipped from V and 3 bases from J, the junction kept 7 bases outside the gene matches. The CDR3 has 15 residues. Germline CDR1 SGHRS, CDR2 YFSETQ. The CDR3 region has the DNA TGCGCCAGCAGCTACGTAGCGGGGTCTGAAGAGACCCAGTACTTC. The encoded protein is CASSYVAGSEETQYF.

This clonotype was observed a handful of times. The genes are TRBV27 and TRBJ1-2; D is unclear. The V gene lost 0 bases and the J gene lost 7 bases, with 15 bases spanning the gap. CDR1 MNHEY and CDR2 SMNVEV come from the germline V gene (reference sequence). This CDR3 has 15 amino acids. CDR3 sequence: CASSLSGGEVGGYTF. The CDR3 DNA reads TGTGCCAGCAGTTTATCGGGTGGAGAGGTGGGTGGCTACACCTTC.

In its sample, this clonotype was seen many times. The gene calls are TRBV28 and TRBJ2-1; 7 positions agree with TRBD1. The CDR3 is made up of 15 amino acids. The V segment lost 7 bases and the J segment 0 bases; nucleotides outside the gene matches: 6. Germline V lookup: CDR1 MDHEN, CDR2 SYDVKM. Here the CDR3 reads CASIAEGASYNEQFF. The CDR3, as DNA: TGTGCCAGCATAGCAGAGGGGGCCTCCTACAATGAGCAGTTCTTC. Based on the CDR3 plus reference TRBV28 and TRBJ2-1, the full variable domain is DVKVTQSSRYLVKRTGEKVFLECVQDMDHENMFWYRQDPGLGLRLIYFSYDVKMKEKGDIPEGYSVSREKKERFSLILESASTNQTSMYLCASIAEGASYNEQFFGPGTRLTVL.

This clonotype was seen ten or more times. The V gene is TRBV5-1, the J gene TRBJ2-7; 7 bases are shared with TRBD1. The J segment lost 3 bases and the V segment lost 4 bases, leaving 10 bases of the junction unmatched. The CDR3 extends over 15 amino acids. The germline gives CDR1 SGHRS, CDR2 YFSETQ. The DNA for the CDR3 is TGCGCCAGCAGCCTGAAACGGGACAGTCTCTACGAGCAGTACTTC. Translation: CASSLKRDSLYEQYF.

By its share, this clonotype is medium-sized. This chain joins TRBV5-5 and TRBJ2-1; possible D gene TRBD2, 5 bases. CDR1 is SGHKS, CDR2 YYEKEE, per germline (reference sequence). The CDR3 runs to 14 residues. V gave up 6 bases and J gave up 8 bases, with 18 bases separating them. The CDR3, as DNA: TGTGCCAGCAACCTAGCTTGGGGATCTCATGAGCAGTTCTTC. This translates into CASNLAWGSHEQFF.

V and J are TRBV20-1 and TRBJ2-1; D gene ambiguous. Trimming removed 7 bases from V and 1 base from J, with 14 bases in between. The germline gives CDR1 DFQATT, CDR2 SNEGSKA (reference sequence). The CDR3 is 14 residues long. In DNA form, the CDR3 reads TGCAGTGGAATTAATCTGGGATCCTACAATGAGCAGTTCTTC. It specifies CSGINLGSYNEQFF.